Each of the 30 T cell receptor beta chains below was sequenced from the same sample in a study of control samples from healthy donors and cancer patients. Profiled with immunoSEQ multiplex PCR; TCRdb holds only in-frame clones, not every one. Of 150,000 or so clones in the sample, approximately 94% are singletons; the top ten hold 13%. The sequencing sample was made of blood. All receptors derive from a man aged 35 to 55 in good health.

Note on this clone: At the DNA level, this CDR3 is encoded by other sequences in the same sample as well. The rearrangement uses TRBV3-1 (or the pseudogene TRBV3-2) and TRBJ1-2; TRBD1 might be the D (5 bases). Per germline, CDR1 LGHDT and CDR2 YNNKEL (reference sequence). Trimming left V 4 bases short and J 8 bases short, with 11 bases between. This CDR3 has 12 residues. The DNA for the CDR3 is TGTGCCAGCAGCCGGGGGGTACTCGGCTACACCTTC. This codes for CASSRGVLGYTF.

The J gene is TRBJ1-2, the V gene TRBV18; D is ambiguous. This CDR3 has 16 residues. The ends were cut back, 1 base at V and 0 bases at J, with 12 bases in the middle. Germline lookup yields CDR1 KGHSH and CDR2 LQKENI. The CDR3 bases are TGTGCCAGCTCACCACGGGCGGGCCCCTCTAACTATGGCTACACCTTC. It yields the protein CASSPRAGPSNYGYTF. Combining the CDR3 with reference TRBV18 and TRBJ1-2 gives the whole variable domain NAGVMQNPRHLVRRRGQEARLRCSPMKGHSHVYWYRQLPEEGLKFMVYLQKENIIDESGMPKERFSAEFPKEGPSILRIQQVVRGDSAAYFCASSPRAGPSNYGYTFGSGTRLTVV.

The chain employs TRBV6-5 and TRBJ2-3; D is unclear. Germline V gene sequence: CDR1 MNHEY, CDR2 SVGAGI. Between the trimmed V and J ends, which lost 6 bases and 6 bases, there was a span of 10 bases. The CDR3 totals 12 residues. For the CDR3, the DNA is TGTGCCAGCAGCCCGGTGCGTGATACGCAGTATTTT. Amino acids: CASSPVRDTQYF.

CDR3 loop: CASSFGTGNQQPQHF. The CDR3 nucleotides are TGTGCCAGCAGCTTCGGGACAGGGAACCAACAGCCCCAGCATTTT. The chain recombines TRBV5-6 with TRBJ1-5; 9 nucleotides line up with TRBD1. The ends lost 2 bases at V and 7 bases at J; junction bases unmatched: 7. Germline lookup yields CDR1 SGHDT and CDR2 YYEEEE. This CDR3 contains 15 residues.

There are a few counts of this clone. The rearrangement joins TRBV29-1 to TRBJ1-2, with 8 positions matching TRBD1. CDR1 SQVTM and CDR2 ANQGSEA come from the germline V gene. This CDR3 spans 13 amino acids. The V gene end was trimmed by 6 bases and the J gene end by 8 bases; junction bases not matched to a gene: 11. The CDR3 sequence is CSVARQGSGGYTF. The CDR3 DNA is TGCAGCGTAGCAAGACAGGGGTCAGGCGGCTACACCTTC.

The V and J genes are TRBV27 and TRBJ1-2; no firm D call. V lost 4 bases and J lost 4, with 10 bases in between. This CDR3 comprises 13 residues. Germline V lookup: CDR1 MNHEY, CDR2 SMNVEV (reference sequence). The CDR3 DNA follows: TGTGCCAGCAGTTACAGAGGCGGCTATGGCTACACCTTC. Translating gives CASSYRGGYGYTF.

V usage is TRBV29-1 and J usage is TRBJ1-2, with 12 bases aligning to TRBD1. Trimming at V came to 7 bases and at J to 2 bases, leaving 8 bases not matched to a gene. Germline assignment: CDR1 SQVTM and CDR2 ANQGSEA. The CDR3 is made up of 15 amino acids. The CDR3 DNA sequence: TGCAGCGCCAGGGGGACAGGGGGCGGAAACTATGGCTACACCTTC. This sequence encodes CSARGTGGGNYGYTF.

This chain links TRBV9 with TRBJ2-1, with D possibly called TRBD1 or TRBD2 (6 bases each). V lost 0 bases and J 9 bases, leaving 10 bases between the germline ends. The CDR3 consists of 13 residues. CDR1 and CDR2 (germline): SGDLS, YYNGEE. The CDR3 DNA follows: TGTGCCAGCAGCGTAGGGGGGGCAGGTGAGCAGTTCTTC. Encoded protein: CASSVGGAGEQFF.

The chain couples TRBV19 to TRBJ1-5; 7 nucleotides line up with TRBD1. This CDR3 spans 14 amino acids. The junction had 9 bases not matched to a gene; V was cut back by 6 bases and J by 7 bases. The V gene's germline CDR1 is LNHDA and CDR2 SQIVND (reference sequence). CDR3 sequence reads: CASRPGGRRQPQHF. CDR3 coding DNA: TGTGCCAGTAGGCCAGGGGGTAGGAGGCAGCCCCAGCATTTT.

The gene calls are TRBV5-4 and TRBJ2-7, with D perhaps matching TRBD1 (5 bases). This CDR3 region has 16 residues. V shed 5 bases and J shed 5 bases, with 23 bases lying between them. Germline-derived CDR1 and CDR2 are SGHNT and YYREEE (reference sequence). This CDR3 reads CASSSPAGQGAHEQYF. The CDR3 bases are TGTGCCAGCAGTAGTCCCGCAGGGCAGGGCGCCCACGAGCAGTACTTC. The variable domain in full, with the rest retrieved from reference TRBV5-4 and TRBJ2-7, is ETGVTQSPTHLIKTRGQQVTLRCSSQSGHNTVSWYQQALGQGPQFIFQYYREEENGRGNFPPRFSGLQFPNYSSELNVNALELDDSALYLCASSSPAGQGAHEQYFGPGTRLTVT.

CDR3 coding DNA: TGTGCCAGCAGTGGGACTTCGGGCGAGCAGTACTTC. Protein: CASSGTSGEQYF. The rearrangement links TRBV28 to TRBJ2-7; a weak D match, TRBD2 (6 bases). Germline V gene lookup returns CDR1 MDHEN and CDR2 SYDVKM. This CDR3 comprises 12 residues. V lost 5 bases to trimming and J lost 6 bases, with 11 bases between them.

V usage is TRBV4-2 and J usage is TRBJ2-3; D is perhaps TRBD1 (5 bases). Germline V gives CDR1 LGHNA, CDR2 YNFKEQ. The ends were cut back, 0 bases at V and 2 bases at J, with 9 bases in the middle. The CDR3 consists of 15 residues. DNA of the CDR3: TGTGCCAGCAGCCAAGATGGGGCGAACACAGATACGCAGTATTTT. Translation: CASSQDGANTDTQYF.

The rearrangement joins TRBV29-1 to TRBJ2-5; 8 bases map to TRBD1. Germline V gives CDR1 SQVTM, CDR2 ANQGSEA. Germline trimming cut 7 bases from V and 2 bases from J; bases unmatched to any gene: 6. The CDR3 has 13 amino acids. CDR3 sequence reads: CSGWQGAQETQYF. The CDR3 DNA follows: TGCAGCGGCTGGCAGGGGGCTCAAGAGACCCAGTACTTC.

Here the CDR3 reads CASSETSGAASGYTF. The CDR3 bases are TGTGCCAGCAGTGAAACGTCAGGGGCTGCGAGTGGCTACACCTTC. The chain recombines TRBV2 with TRBJ1-2; possibly TRBD1 for D (6 bases). The CDR3 sequence is 15 residues long. The V gene lost 2 bases and the J gene lost 7 bases, with 17 bases spanning the gap. The V gene's germline CDR1 is SNHLY and CDR2 FYNNEI.

The V call is TRBV27, the J call TRBJ1-1; 7 bases are shared with TRBD1. V was clipped by 3 bases and J by 1 base; unmatched bases: 2. This CDR3 is built from 14 residues. Germline-derived CDR1 and CDR2 are MNHEY and SMNVEV (reference sequence). Here the CDR3 DNA reads TGTGCCAGCAGTTTGGGGGACAGGAACACTGAAGCTTTCTTT. As protein: CASSLGDRNTEAFF.

The chain carries TRBV15 and TRBJ2-1; 11 bases match TRBD1. CDR1 LNHNV and CDR2 YYDKDF come from the germline V gene (reference sequence). The trim removed 4 bases at V and 5 bases at J, leaving 4 bases unmatched. The CDR3 contains 15 residues. The CDR3 sequence: CATSTRTGGHNEQFF. The CDR3 nucleotides read TGTGCCACCAGCACCCGGACAGGGGGCCACAATGAGCAGTTCTTC.

This chain uses TRBV30 with TRBJ1-1; maybe TRBD1 (6 bases). Germline lookup yields CDR1 GTSNPN and CDR2 SVGIG (reference sequence). CDR3 size: 15 residues. The V and J ends lost 3 bases and 2 bases respectively, with 16 bases between them. The CDR3 reads CAWSRPTGKNTEAFF. In DNA, the CDR3 is TGTGCCTGGAGCCGACCGACAGGAAAAAACACTGAAGCTTTCTTT. Variable domain in full (rest from reference TRBV30 and TRBJ1-1): SQTIHQWPATLVQPVGSPLSLECTVEGTSNPNLYWYRQAAGRGLQLLFYSVGIGQISSEVPQNLSASRPQDRQFILSSKKLLLSDSGFYLCAWSRPTGKNTEAFFGQGTRLTVV.

The V call is TRBV5-4, the J call TRBJ2-3, with D maybe TRBD2 (7 bases). Deletions cut 3 bases from V and 6 bases from J, with 17 bases between. CDR3 length: 15 residues. CDR1 is SGHNT, CDR2 YYREEE, per germline (reference sequence). CDR3 in amino acids: CASSSAGAAMDTQYF. The CDR3 region has the DNA TGTGCCAGCAGCTCGGCGGGGGCCGCCATGGATACGCAGTATTTT.

The CDR3 here is CASSGGGLGYGYTF. CDR3 DNA: TGTGCCAGCAGTGGTGGGGGGCTTGGCTATGGCTACACCTTC. The rearrangement uses TRBV2 and TRBJ1-2, with a possible D match to TRBD1 (6 bases). This CDR3 is built from 14 residues. Germline V gives CDR1 SNHLY, CDR2 FYNNEI. Between the trimmed V and J ends, which lost 4 bases and 4 bases, there was a span of 13 bases. The variable domain in full, with the rest retrieved from reference TRBV2 and TRBJ1-2, is EPEVTQTPSHQVTQMGQEVILRCVPISNHLYFYWYRQILGQKVEFLVSFYNNEISEKSEIFDDQFSVERPDGSNFTLKIRSTKLEDSAMYFCASSGGGLGYGYTFGSGTRLTVV.

The chain recombines TRBV2 with TRBJ1-1; 8 nucleotides agree with TRBD1. J was trimmed by 6 bases and V by 7 bases; bases with no gene match: 10. CDR3 size: 14 residues. Germline V lookup: CDR1 SNHLY, CDR2 FYNNEI. The CDR3: CASIHSRGQPEAFF. In DNA form, the CDR3 reads TGTGCCAGCATACATAGCAGGGGGCAACCTGAAGCTTTCTTT.

CDR3: CAIGGQGGTEAFF. In nucleotides, the CDR3 is TGTGCCATCGGAGGACAGGGAGGGACTGAAGCTTTCTTT. V and J are TRBV10-3 and TRBJ1-1, with TRBD1 matching over 8 bases. Germline CDR1 reads ENHRY; CDR2 reads SYGVKD. The V gene end was trimmed by 8 bases and the J gene end by 5 bases; junction bases not matched to a gene: 7. CDR3 length: 13 amino acids.

The chain employs TRBV6-6 and TRBJ2-2; TRBD1 agrees at 10 bases. There are 15 residues in the CDR3. Looked up from germline, CDR1 is MNHNY and CDR2 is SVGAGI (reference sequence). Losses at the gene ends were 7 bases for V and 7 bases for J; bases not matched to a gene: 9. The CDR3 here is CASKPGQGIGGELFF. In nucleotides, the CDR3 is TGTGCCAGCAAACCGGGACAGGGGATAGGCGGGGAGCTGTTTTTT.

The V gene is TRBV5-5, the J gene TRBJ1-6, with TRBD1 identical over 7 bases. The ends lost 4 bases at V and 5 bases at J; junction bases unmatched: 12. The CDR3 sequence is 17 residues long. Germline loops: CDR1 SGHKS, CDR2 YYEKEE (reference sequence). The CDR3 here is CASSKSGTAPNNSPLHF. CDR3 DNA sequence: TGTGCCAGCAGCAAAAGTGGGACAGCTCCTAATAATTCACCCCTCCACTTT.

The V and J genes are TRBV5-6 and TRBJ2-1, with TRBD2 as a possible D gene (5 bases). This CDR3 has 15 amino acids. With 8 bases removed from V and 0 bases from J, the gap between germline ends came to 15 bases. From germline, CDR1 is SGHDT and CDR2 YYEEEE. The CDR3 loop reads CASMGSQSSYNEQFF. CDR3 sequence (DNA): TGTGCCAGTATGGGGAGCCAGAGCTCCTACAATGAGCAGTTCTTC.

The chain combines TRBV24-1 with TRBJ1-1, with D possibly matching TRBD1 (5 bases). The CDR3 contains 12 residues. Between the trimmed V and J ends, which lost 4 bases and 8 bases, there was a span of 10 bases. In germline, CDR1 is KGHDR, CDR2 SFDVKD. In DNA, the CDR3 is TGTGCCACCAGTGACTCCGGGACGGAAGCTTTCTTT. It is translated as CATSDSGTEAFF.

V gene TRBV29-1 combines with J gene TRBJ1-1; a possible D gene is TRBD1 (5 bases). Germline V lookup: CDR1 SQVTM, CDR2 ANQGSEA. CDR3 length equals 13 residues. The V and J ends lost 2 bases and 3 bases respectively, with 10 bases between them. In nucleotides, the CDR3 is TGCAGCGTTGAAATCAGGGAGGACACTGAAGCTTTCTTT. As protein: CSVEIREDTEAFF.

The rearrangement links TRBV5-1 to TRBJ2-1; D gene ambiguous. The CDR3 runs 12 residues. CDR1 is SGHRS, CDR2 YFSETQ, per germline. Trimming took off 4 bases at V and 8 bases at J, with 10 bases between the two ends. The CDR3 nucleotides are TGCGCCAGCAGCCCCCAGTGGGATGAGCAGTTCTTC. Translated: CASSPQWDEQFF.

The CDR3, as DNA: TGTGCCAGTAGTATAGGGGCGAATCAGCCCCAGCATTTT. Translated: CASSIGANQPQHF. This chain connects TRBV19 to TRBJ1-5; D unclear. CDR1 is LNHDA, CDR2 SQIVND, per germline (reference sequence). The CDR3 consists of 13 residues. V was pared by 1 base and J by 4 bases, with 5 bases between.

On this clone: At one of its ends the junction is not consistent with the germline gene, which may arise from a read error. J is TRBJ2-1 and V is TRBV9, with 11 nucleotides matching TRBD2. Looked up from germline, CDR1 is SGDLS and CDR2 is YYNGEE. The CDR3 loop spans 15 amino acids. The DNA for the CDR3 is TGTGTCAGCAGCGTGACTAGCGGGACTACATCTGAGCAGTTCTTC. Translation: CVSSVTSGTTSEQFF.

The V and J genes are TRBV28 and TRBJ2-1; TRBD2 agrees at 11 bases. CDR3 length equals 14 residues. Germline V gene lookup returns CDR1 MDHEN and CDR2 SYDVKM. V gave up 5 bases and J gave up 8 bases; unmatched junction bases: 5. CDR3 amino acids: CASSGLAGNHEQFF. CDR3 sequence (DNA): TGTGCCAGCAGTGGACTAGCGGGTAACCATGAGCAGTTCTTC.